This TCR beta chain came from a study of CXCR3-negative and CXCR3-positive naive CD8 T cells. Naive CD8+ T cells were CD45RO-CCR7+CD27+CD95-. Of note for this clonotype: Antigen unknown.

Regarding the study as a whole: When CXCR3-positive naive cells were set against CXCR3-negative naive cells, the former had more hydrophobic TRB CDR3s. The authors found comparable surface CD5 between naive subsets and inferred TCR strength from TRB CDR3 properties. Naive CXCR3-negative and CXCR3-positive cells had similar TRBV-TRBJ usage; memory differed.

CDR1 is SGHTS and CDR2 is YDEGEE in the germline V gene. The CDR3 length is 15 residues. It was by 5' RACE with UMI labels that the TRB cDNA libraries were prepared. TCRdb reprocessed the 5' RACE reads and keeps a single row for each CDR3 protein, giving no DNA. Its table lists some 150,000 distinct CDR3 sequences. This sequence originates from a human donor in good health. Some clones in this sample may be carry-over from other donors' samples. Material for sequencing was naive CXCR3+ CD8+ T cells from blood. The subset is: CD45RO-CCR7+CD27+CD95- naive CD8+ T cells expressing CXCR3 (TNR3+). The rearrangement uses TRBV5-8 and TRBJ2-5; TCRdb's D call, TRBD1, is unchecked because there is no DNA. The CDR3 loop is CASSLLVREHETQYF.